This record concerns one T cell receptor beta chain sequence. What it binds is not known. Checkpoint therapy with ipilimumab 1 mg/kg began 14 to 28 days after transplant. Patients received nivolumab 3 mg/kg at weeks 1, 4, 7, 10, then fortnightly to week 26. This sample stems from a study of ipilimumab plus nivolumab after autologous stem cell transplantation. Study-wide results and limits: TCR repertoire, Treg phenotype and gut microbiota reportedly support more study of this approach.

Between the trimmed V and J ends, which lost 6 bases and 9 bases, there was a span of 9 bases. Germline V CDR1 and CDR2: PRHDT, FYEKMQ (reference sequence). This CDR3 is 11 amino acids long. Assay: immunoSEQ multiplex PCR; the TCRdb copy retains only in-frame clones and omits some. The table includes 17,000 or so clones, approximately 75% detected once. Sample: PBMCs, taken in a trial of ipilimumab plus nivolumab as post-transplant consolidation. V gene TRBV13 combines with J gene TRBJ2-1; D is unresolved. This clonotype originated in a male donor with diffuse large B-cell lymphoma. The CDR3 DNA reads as TGTGCCAGCAGGCCCGGAGTTGAGCAGTTCTTC. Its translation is CASRPGVEQFF.